A single sample is the source of the 17 T cell receptor beta chains below, sequenced in a study of blood T cell repertoires in COVID-19. The table came from immunoSEQ multiplex PCR; TCRdb's copy has only in-frame clones and leaves some out. This sample has about 76,000 clones, with less than 90% found just once. Material for sequencing was peripheral blood. The source of these receptors is a human donor in a cohort sampled during active COVID-19.

This chain links TRBV2 with TRBJ2-5; D possibly corresponds to TRBD1 (6 bases). The V gene lost 6 bases and the J gene lost 1 base, with 9 bases spanning the gap. In germline, CDR1 is SNHLY, CDR2 FYNNEI. This CDR3 comprises 13 residues. The CDR3 nucleotides read TGTGCCAGCAGAACAGGGCTCCAAGAGACCCAGTACTTC. Protein product: CASRTGLQETQYF.

This chain joins TRBV18 and TRBJ1-3; D unclear. Trimming pared 3 bases from V and 0 bases from J, leaving 6 bases between. Germline V CDR1 and CDR2: KGHSH, LQKENI. CDR3 length equals 14 residues. CDR3 residues: CASSPQDSGNTIYF. CDR3 in DNA: TGTGCCAGCTCACCCCAGGACTCTGGAAACACCATATATTTT.

The chain has TRBV29-1 and TRBJ1-1; unclear D gene. The CDR3 covers 13 residues. V shed 0 bases and J shed 7 bases, with 12 bases lying between them. Germline CDR1 and CDR2: SQVTM and ANQGSEA. The CDR3 spells CSVEESSPGEAFF. CDR3 nucleotide sequence: TGCAGCGTTGAAGAGTCAAGCCCCGGTGAAGCTTTCTTT.

The rearrangement links TRBV19 to TRBJ2-1; D remains unclear. Germline V lookup: CDR1 LNHDA, CDR2 SQIVND (reference sequence). V was shortened by 10 bases and J by 6 bases, with 16 bases between the two germline ends. CDR3 length: 13 residues. For the CDR3, the DNA is TGTGCCACCTCGACCCAGGTTATCAATGAGCAGTTCTTC. This encodes CATSTQVINEQFF.

The gene calls are TRBV19 and TRBJ1-5; D may be TRBD1 (5 bases). V was cut by 0 bases and J by 7 bases, with 7 bases left in between. This CDR3 is built from 13 residues. Germline CDR1 reads LNHDA; CDR2 reads SQIVND (reference sequence). The CDR3 protein is CASSIDRVQPQHF. The CDR3 bases are TGTGCCAGTAGTATAGACAGGGTCCAGCCCCAGCATTTT.

The V and J genes are TRBV5-3 and TRBJ2-7, with TRBD2 matching 8 bases. TRBV5-3 is an open reading frame whose function is uncertain. After removal of 0 bases from V and 0 bases from J, the junction contained 5 bases not matched to a gene. The CDR3 totals 16 residues. The CDR3 spells CARSLGKREPSYEQYF. The DNA for the CDR3 is TGTGCCAGAAGCTTGGGAAAGCGGGAGCCCTCCTACGAGCAGTACTTC.

The CDR3 DNA reads as TGTGCCAGCAGCTTAGGGGGGCCACAAGTCTCCTACGAGCAGTACTTC. Translated, it gives CASSLGGPQVSYEQYF. The chain carries TRBV7-2 and TRBJ2-7, with D maybe TRBD1 (6 bases). The germline V gene has CDR1 SGHTA and CDR2 FQGNSA. V shed 1 base and J shed 0 bases, with 13 bases lying between them. The CDR3 length is 16 residues.

The J gene is TRBJ2-7, the V gene TRBV11-3; possible D gene TRBD1, 6 bases. This CDR3 comprises 15 residues. The V gene's germline CDR1 is SGHNT and CDR2 YENEEA. Trimming stripped 5 bases from V and 2 bases from J, with 16 bases between. CDR3 DNA: TGTGCCAGCAGCGTCCGGACAGCCCCAGCCTACGAGCAGTACTTC. Its translation: CASSVRTAPAYEQYF.

The chain has TRBV6-1 and TRBJ1-6; D possibly corresponds to TRBD1 (5 bases). Between the trimmed V and J ends, which lost 2 bases and 9 bases, there was a span of 17 bases. The germline CDR1 and CDR2 sequences are MNHNS and SASEGT. The CDR3 runs to 16 residues. CDR3 amino acids: CASSENGQGIGSPLHF. In DNA, the CDR3 is TGTGCCAGCAGTGAAAACGGTCAGGGAATTGGTTCACCCCTCCACTTT.

The rearrangement joins TRBV19 to TRBJ2-5, with D perhaps matching TRBD2 (7 bases). Trimming cost V 5 bases and J 5 bases, with 12 bases left between them. Germline V gives CDR1 LNHDA, CDR2 SQIVND (reference sequence). This CDR3 is 13 amino acids long. The CDR3: CASSWGGRETQYF. DNA of the CDR3: TGTGCCAGTAGTTGGGGGGGGCGGGAGACCCAGTACTTC.

This clone was detected a few times. The chain has TRBV4-1 and TRBJ1-1; unclear D gene. The V end lost 2 bases, the J end lost 8 bases, and 6 bases lay between the germline ends. From germline, CDR1 is MGHRA and CDR2 YSYEKL. The CDR3 extends over 11 amino acids. The CDR3 DNA reads as TGCGCCAGCAGCCAATCGGGGGAAGCTTTCTTT. Amino acids: CASSQSGEAFF.

The chain carries TRBV30 and TRBJ2-3; no clear D. V dropped 4 bases and J dropped 2 bases, with 10 bases sitting between them. The CDR3 loop spans 13 amino acids. The germline V gene has CDR1 GTSNPN and CDR2 SVGIG (reference sequence). CDR3 sequence: CAWTPSSTDTQYF. Written as DNA, the CDR3 is TGTGCCTGGACCCCTAGTTCCACAGATACGCAGTATTTT.

The chain has TRBV19 and TRBJ2-7, with TRBD2 matching 7 bases. CDR1 is LNHDA and CDR2 is SQIVND in the germline V gene (reference sequence). Unmatched junction bases numbered 2, after V lost 3 bases and J lost 0 bases. CDR3 length: 14 amino acids. CDR3 residues: CASSISGTSYEQYF. The CDR3 coding sequence is TGTGCCAGTAGTATCAGCGGGACCTCCTACGAGCAGTACTTC. The full variable domain, its missing parts supplied by reference TRBV19 and TRBJ2-7, is DGGITQSPKYLFRKEGQNVTLSCEQNLNHDAMYWYRQDPGQGLRLIYYSQIVNDFQKGDIAEGYSVSREKKESFPLTVTSAQKNPTAFYLCASSISGTSYEQYFGPGTRLTVT.

J is TRBJ2-3 and V is TRBV7-3; 9 nucleotides line up with TRBD2. With 6 bases clipped from V and 1 base from J, the junction kept 5 bases outside the gene matches. CDR1 is SGHTA, CDR2 FQGTGA, per germline. This CDR3 is built from 15 residues. The CDR3, as DNA: TGTGCCAGCAGTCCTCGACTAGCGGGCACAGATACGCAGTATTTT. This translates into CASSPRLAGTDTQYF.

This rearrangement joins TRBV7-6 to TRBJ2-1; D remains ambiguous. CDR3 length: 12 residues. Trimming shortened V by 1 base and J by 5 bases, and 3 bases separated the two germline ends. CDR1 SGHVS and CDR2 FNYEAQ come from the germline V gene. DNA for the CDR3: TGTGCCAGCAGCTTAGTAGACAATGAGCAGTTCTTC. Encoded protein: CASSLVDNEQFF.

This chain uses TRBV18 with TRBJ2-7; TRBD1 matches at 7 bases. Germline values: CDR1 KGHSH, CDR2 LQKENI. V lost 3 bases, J lost 2 bases, and 4 bases stayed unmatched. The CDR3 contains 14 residues. The CDR3 coding sequence is TGTGCCAGCTCACCGACAGGGAACCCCTACGAGCAGTACTTC. Translating it yields CASSPTGNPYEQYF.

In its sample, this clone was seen once. The chain uses TRBV5-1 and TRBJ2-7, with 8 positions matching TRBD1. The V gene end was trimmed by 0 bases and the J gene end by 6 bases; junction bases not matched to a gene: 8. The CDR3 contains 15 residues. The germline CDR1 and CDR2 sequences are SGHRS and YFSETQ. The CDR3: CASSLESGQGGEQYF. DNA for the CDR3: TGCGCCAGCAGCTTGGAGTCAGGACAGGGCGGCGAGCAGTACTTC.